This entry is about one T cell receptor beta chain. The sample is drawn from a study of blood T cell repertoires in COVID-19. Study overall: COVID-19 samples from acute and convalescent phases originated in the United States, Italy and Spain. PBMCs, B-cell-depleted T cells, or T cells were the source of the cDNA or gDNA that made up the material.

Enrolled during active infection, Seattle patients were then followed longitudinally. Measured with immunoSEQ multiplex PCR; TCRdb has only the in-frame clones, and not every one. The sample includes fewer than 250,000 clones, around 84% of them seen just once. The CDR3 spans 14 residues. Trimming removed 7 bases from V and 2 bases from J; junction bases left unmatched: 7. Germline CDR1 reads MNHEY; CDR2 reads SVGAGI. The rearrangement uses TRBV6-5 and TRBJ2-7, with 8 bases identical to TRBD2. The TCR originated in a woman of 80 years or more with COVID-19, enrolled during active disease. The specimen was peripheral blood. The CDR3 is CASKGAGDPYEQYV. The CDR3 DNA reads TGTGCCAGCAAGGGAGCGGGGGACCCCTACGAGCAGTACGTC.